This passage covers 32 T cell receptor beta chains from one sample sequenced in a study of T cell responses to AZD1222 COVID-19 vaccine. This table comes from immunoSEQ multiplex PCR, and its TCRdb copy is limited to in-frame clones, with some not included. The sample has around 75,000 clones, approximately 81% seen once. Sequenced material: peripheral blood, taken on day 0 of AZD1222 vaccination. These receptors were collected from an adult in good health.

The rearrangement links TRBV18 to TRBJ1-3; D not certain. This CDR3 region has 16 residues. Between the trimmed V and J ends, which lost 4 bases and 0 bases, there was a span of 13 bases. Germline V lookup: CDR1 KGHSH, CDR2 LQKENI. CDR3 sequence: CASSLRPPNSGNTIYF. CDR3 DNA: TGTGCCAGCTCACTCCGGCCACCCAACTCTGGAAACACCATATATTTT.

The V gene is TRBV9, the J gene TRBJ2-6; 7 positions agree with TRBD2. CDR1 is SGDLS and CDR2 is YYNGEE in the germline V gene. V lost 0 bases to trimming and J lost 0 bases; unmatched junction nucleotides: 6. The CDR3 is 18 residues long. CDR3 in amino acids: CASSVAGGRGSGANVLTF. As DNA, the CDR3 is TGTGCCAGCAGCGTAGCGGGAGGACGGGGCTCTGGGGCCAACGTCCTGACTTTC.

This clone has a single count. This chain uses TRBV12-3 or TRBV12-4 with TRBJ1-1; D call uncertain. The CDR3 spans 13 residues. V was shortened by 7 bases and J by 0 bases, with 9 bases between the two germline ends. The CDR3 reads CASTPLLNTEAFF. DNA for the CDR3: TGTGCCAGCACCCCGCTGCTGAACACTGAAGCTTTCTTT.

This clone came up once. This sequence joins TRBV6-1 and TRBJ1-2; D call uncertain. Per the germline V gene, CDR1 is MNHNS and CDR2 is SASEGT. The CDR3 loop spans 16 amino acids. V was trimmed by 1 base and J by 4 bases, leaving 16 bases between them. The CDR3 DNA reads TGTGCCAGCAGTGAAGATGGGATTGGGCGCCCCTATGGCTACACCTTC. Residues: CASSEDGIGRPYGYTF.

This clone was seen only a few times. This chain joins TRBV3-1 (or the pseudogene TRBV3-2) and TRBJ1-4; 7 positions match TRBD1. The germline V gene encodes CDR1 LGHDT and CDR2 YNNKEL (reference sequence). The length of the CDR3 is 15 residues. The V gene end was trimmed by 0 bases and the J gene end by 6 bases; junction bases not matched to a gene: 4. The DNA for the CDR3 is TGTGCCAGCAGCCAAGAGTCAGGGGGGGATGAAAAACTGTTTTTT. Its protein is CASSQESGGDEKLFF.

The chain has TRBV7-9 and TRBJ1-4; D unresolved. V shed 10 bases and J shed 5 bases, with 11 bases lying between them. This CDR3 comprises 12 residues. The germline V gene encodes CDR1 SEHNR and CDR2 FQNEAQ (reference sequence). The CDR3 region is CAIQTRNEKLFF. For the CDR3, the DNA is TGTGCCATACAGACACGGAATGAAAAACTGTTTTTT.

The chain is built from TRBV5-1 and TRBJ1-2, with D perhaps TRBD1 (5 bases). Germline CDR1 is SGHRS and CDR2 is YFSETQ. CDR3 length equals 13 residues. V shed 2 bases and J shed 8 bases, with 13 bases lying between them. CDR3 residues: CASSFGAEEGYTF. CDR3 nucleotide sequence: TGCGCCAGCAGCTTCGGGGCCGAGGAAGGCTACACCTTC.

This chain connects TRBV11-3 to TRBJ1-1, with TRBD1 as a possible D gene (5 bases). The V gene's germline CDR1 is SGHNT and CDR2 YENEEA. V was clipped by 1 base and J by 11 bases, with 14 bases between them. CDR3 size: 13 residues. The CDR3 DNA sequence: TGTGCCAGCAGCTTAGTGGCAGGGACGGATGCTTTCTTT. Its protein is CASSLVAGTDAFF.

The chain recombines TRBV7-9 with TRBJ1-6; D is possibly TRBD1 (5 bases). This CDR3 has 16 residues. V lost 3 bases to trimming and J lost 1 base, with 10 bases between them. Germline V gene data show CDR1 as SEHNR and CDR2 as FQNEAQ (reference sequence). The CDR3 is CASSFWQGSYNSPLHF. Written as DNA, the CDR3 is TGTGCCAGCAGCTTTTGGCAGGGATCCTATAATTCACCCCTCCACTTT.

V is TRBV29-1 and J is TRBJ2-3; D is unresolved. V was cut by 4 bases and J by 4 bases, with 9 bases left in between. The CDR3 totals 12 residues. The V gene's germline CDR1 is SQVTM and CDR2 ANQGSEA. In DNA form, the CDR3 reads TGCAGCGTTGTTCCTAGTTCAGATACGCAGTATTTT. It codes for CSVVPSSDTQYF.

J is TRBJ2-5 and V is TRBV12-5; the D gene is possibly TRBD1 (5 bases). V was trimmed by 3 bases and J by 2 bases, leaving 10 bases between them. The CDR3 runs 14 residues. In germline, CDR1 is LGHNT, CDR2 FRNRAP. In DNA, the CDR3 is TGTGCTAGTGGTTTTAGGGGCCAACAAGAGACCCAGTACTTC. Amino acids: CASGFRGQQETQYF.

The chain links TRBV6-2 or TRBV6-3 to TRBJ1-2, with TRBD1 matching 7 bases. After removal of 4 bases from V and 0 bases from J, the junction contained 8 bases not matched to a gene. Germline assignment: CDR1 MNHEY and CDR2 SVGEGT. The CDR3 consists of 16 residues. In DNA form, the CDR3 reads TGTGCCAGCAGTTCCGGACAGGTCAACTCTAACTATGGCTACACCTTC. It codes for CASSSGQVNSNYGYTF.

This chain joins TRBV19 and TRBJ1-2, with 11 positions matching TRBD1. Germline CDR1 reads LNHDA; CDR2 reads SQIVND (reference sequence). The V gene end was trimmed by 11 bases and the J gene end by 5 bases; junction bases not matched to a gene: 7. The CDR3 is made up of 13 amino acids. The DNA for the CDR3 is TGTGCCTCCAGGACAGGGGGCTTGTATGGCTACACCTTC. This gives the protein CASRTGGLYGYTF.

V usage is TRBV7-9 and J usage is TRBJ1-3; no definite D call. V was shortened by 1 base and J by 4 bases, with 5 bases between the two germline ends. This CDR3 has 13 amino acids. Per the germline V gene, CDR1 is SEHNR and CDR2 is FQNEAQ (reference sequence). The CDR3 sequence is CASSLVTGNTIYF. The CDR3 coding sequence is TGTGCCAGCAGCTTAGTTACCGGAAACACCATATATTTT.

In its sample, this clone was seen once. The rearrangement uses TRBV5-5 and TRBJ1-3; D remains unclear. Per the germline V gene, CDR1 is SGHKS and CDR2 is YYEKEE (reference sequence). Trimming took off 1 base at V and 0 bases at J, with 5 bases between the two ends. This CDR3 has 14 amino acids. DNA for the CDR3: TGTGCCAGCAGCTTGATGAACTCTGGAAACACCATATATTTT. It encodes CASSLMNSGNTIYF.

The chain couples TRBV5-4 to TRBJ2-7; 12 bases agree with TRBD2. Germline CDR1 reads SGHNT; CDR2 reads YYREEE (reference sequence). V trimming: 2 bases; J trimming: 4 bases; junction bases outside the gene matches: 1. This CDR3 spans 14 amino acids. CDR3 in DNA: TGTGCCAGCAGCTTTCTAGCGGGGGGGTACGAGCAGTACTTC. Protein sequence: CASSFLAGGYEQYF.

The chain is built from TRBV2 and TRBJ1-6, with 8 bases fitting TRBD1. V trimming: 5 bases; J trimming: 5 bases; junction bases outside the gene matches: 5. The CDR3 runs 15 residues. In germline, CDR1 is SNHLY, CDR2 FYNNEI. The CDR3 region is CASSWDRPHNSPLHF. Here the CDR3 DNA reads TGTGCCAGCAGTTGGGACAGGCCTCATAATTCACCCCTCCACTTT.

The J gene is TRBJ2-5, the V gene TRBV6-1; 7 bases fit TRBD1. Germline CDR1 is MNHNS and CDR2 is SASEGT. CDR3 length: 17 amino acids. V gave up 2 bases and J gave up 5 bases; unmatched junction bases: 14. For the CDR3, the DNA is TGTGCCAGCAGTGAATCGATCGAGACAGGGAAAGCGGAGACCCAGTACTTC. Its translation is CASSESIETGKAETQYF.

The chain recombines TRBV6-1 with TRBJ2-3; D possibly matches TRBD1 or TRBD2 (5 bases each). The CDR3 loop spans 14 amino acids. V was shortened by 2 bases and J by 7 bases, with 13 bases between the two germline ends. Germline assignment: CDR1 MNHNS and CDR2 SASEGT. The CDR3 DNA is TGTGCCAGCAGTGAATCGGGGCCGTCGAATACGCAGTATTTT. Its translation is CASSESGPSNTQYF.

The V gene is TRBV4-3, the J gene TRBJ1-2; TRBD1 is a possible D gene (6 bases). V was pared by 0 bases and J by 4 bases, with 15 bases between. The CDR3 consists of 16 residues. CDR1 and CDR2 (germline): LGHNA, YSLEER. The CDR3 DNA is TGCGCCAGCAGCCAAGATCATAGACAGGCTATCTATGGCTACACCTTC. Translated: CASSQDHRQAIYGYTF.

The chain has TRBV29-1 and TRBJ1-2; no reliable D call. This CDR3 has 13 residues. Germline CDR1 reads SQVTM; CDR2 reads ANQGSEA. The V end lost 4 bases, the J end lost 4 bases, and 13 bases lay between the germline ends. The CDR3 DNA reads TGCAGCGTTGGAAGCGGGGAGGCCTATGGCTACACCTTC. Translated: CSVGSGEAYGYTF.

This chain joins TRBV3-1 (or the pseudogene TRBV3-2) and TRBJ2-7, with TRBD1 as a possible D gene (6 bases). The germline V gene has CDR1 LGHDT and CDR2 YNNKEL (reference sequence). V dropped 4 bases and J dropped 2 bases, with 15 bases sitting between them. The CDR3 loop spans 15 amino acids. The CDR3 spells CASSPDRQLTYEQYF. CDR3 nucleotides: TGTGCCAGCAGCCCGGACAGACAGCTCACCTACGAGCAGTACTTC.

This chain connects TRBV9 to TRBJ2-7; TRBD1 matches at 8 bases. CDR1 and CDR2 from the germline V gene are SGDLS and YYNGEE. The V gene end was trimmed by 3 bases and the J gene end by 8 bases; junction bases not matched to a gene: 10. CDR3 length equals 14 residues. CDR3 nucleotide sequence: TGTGCCAGCAGCGCCCGCCCGACAGGGGACCAGCAGTACTTC. It yields the protein CASSARPTGDQQYF. The entire variable domain, with the rest obtained from reference TRBV9 and TRBJ2-7, is as follows: DSGVTQTPKHLITATGQRVTLRCSPRSGDLSVYWYQQSLDQGLQFLIQYYNGEERAKGNILERFSAQQFPDLHSELNLSSLELGDSALYFCASSARPTGDQQYFGPGTRLTVT.

The V call is TRBV5-4, the J call TRBJ1-1, with TRBD1 identical over 7 bases. The CDR3 runs to 17 residues. The germline V gene has CDR1 SGHNT and CDR2 YYREEE (reference sequence). The V segment lost 6 bases and the J segment 5 bases; nucleotides outside the gene matches: 19. The CDR3 region is CASMTPKGARGITEAFF. The DNA of the CDR3 is TGTGCCAGCATGACGCCAAAGGGGGCGCGAGGTATTACTGAAGCTTTCTTT.

The rearrangement joins TRBV5-5 to TRBJ1-1; possible D gene TRBD1, 5 bases. V was pared by 0 bases and J by 1 base, with 7 bases between. Germline-derived CDR1 and CDR2 are SGHKS and YYEKEE (reference sequence). The CDR3 is 14 residues long. The CDR3 region is CASSLGGPNTEAFF. The CDR3 region has the DNA TGTGCCAGCAGCTTGGGGGGCCCGAACACTGAAGCTTTCTTT.

The V and J genes are TRBV18 and TRBJ1-1; the D is unclear. V lost 1 base and J lost 3, with 6 bases in between. Per the germline V gene, CDR1 is KGHSH and CDR2 is LQKENI. This CDR3 spans 13 amino acids. Written as DNA, the CDR3 is TGTGCCAGCTCACCACGTGGAGACACTGAAGCTTTCTTT. Its translation is CASSPRGDTEAFF.

The chain is built from TRBV6-5 and TRBJ2-3; 9 bases map to TRBD2. Germline CDR1 and CDR2: MNHEY and SVGAGI. There are 16 residues in the CDR3. Trimming cost V 2 bases and J 4 bases; bases outside gene matches: 7. The CDR3 spells CASSYVGGGVSDTQYF. Written as DNA, the CDR3 is TGTGCCAGCAGTTACGTCGGCGGGGGGGTCTCAGATACGCAGTATTTT.

This sequence joins TRBV4-3 and TRBJ2-4, with D perhaps assigned TRBD1 or TRBD2 (5 bases each). This CDR3 has 15 amino acids. Trimming removed 4 bases at V and 1 base at J, with 11 bases between. The germline V gene has CDR1 LGHNA and CDR2 YSLEER. CDR3 DNA: TGCGCCAGCAGCCTTGAGTGGGGGGCCAAAAACATTCAGTACTTC. Amino acids: CASSLEWGAKNIQYF.

J is TRBJ1-5 and V is TRBV19; the D is unclear. The length of the CDR3 is 15 residues. V was clipped by 3 bases and J by 5 bases, with 14 bases between them. Germline values: CDR1 LNHDA, CDR2 SQIVND (reference sequence). In DNA form, the CDR3 reads TGTGCCAGTAGTATCGGAGGAAGGAGGGATCAGCCCCAGCATTTT. As protein: CASSIGGRRDQPQHF.

The sample holds a few counts of this clone. The chain has TRBV4-3 and TRBJ1-2, with a possible D match to TRBD1 (6 bases). The length of the CDR3 is 17 residues. CDR1 and CDR2 (germline): LGHNA, YSLEER. V was pared by 0 bases and J by 5 bases, with 19 bases between. CDR3 sequence (DNA): TGCGCCAGCAGCCAAGATGAAAGGATGGGGGCTCGGTATGGCTACACCTTC. This translates into CASSQDERMGARYGYTF.

Here the CDR3 DNA reads TGTGCCAGCAGTTACCCAGGGCCCTATGGCTACACCTTC. Translation: CASSYPGPYGYTF. V usage is TRBV6-2 or TRBV6-3 and J usage is TRBJ1-2; weak D call: TRBD1 (5 bases). Trimming took 2 bases from V and 4 from J, leaving 8 bases between them. The CDR3 consists of 13 residues. The germline V gene has CDR1 MNHEY and CDR2 SVGEGT.

This clone has more than one count but fewer than ten. The gene calls are TRBV24-1 and TRBJ2-1; D might be TRBD2 (5 bases). The germline V gene encodes CDR1 KGHDR and CDR2 SFDVKD. The CDR3 contains 13 residues. With 4 bases removed from V and 8 bases from J, the gap between germline ends came to 11 bases. Here the CDR3 reads CATSDWRTDEQFF. Here the CDR3 DNA reads TGTGCCACCAGTGACTGGAGGACCGATGAGCAGTTCTTC.